Sequencing of this T cell receptor (beta chain) was carried out in a study of T cells in Graves' hyperthyroidism and ophthalmopathy. Broader study findings: Among thyroid clonotypes expanded above 0.001, most also appeared in blood.

This clonotype has ten or more counts. The antigen is not known. Amplification yielded TCR beta CDR3 regions, with RNA transcripts as the source. The HTBI primer set served for first-round RT-PCR of the TCR CDR3. TCRdb itself ran the multiplex PCR reads through MiXCR, one entry per CDR3 protein. The table has 700,000 or so distinct CDR3 sequences, 16% seen once. The TCR sequence derives from a man between 18 and 29 years old with Graves' hyperthyroidism. Material for sequencing was blood.

The CDR3 sequence: CATSRDLTSTDTQYF. The CDR3 DNA follows: TGTGCCACCAGCAGAGATTTAACAAGCACAGATACGCAGTATTTT. V usage is TRBV15 and J usage is TRBJ2-3; D remains ambiguous. V was trimmed by 0 bases and J by 0 bases, leaving 7 bases between them. Germline lookup yields CDR1 LNHNV and CDR2 YYDKDF (reference sequence). CDR3 size: 15 residues.